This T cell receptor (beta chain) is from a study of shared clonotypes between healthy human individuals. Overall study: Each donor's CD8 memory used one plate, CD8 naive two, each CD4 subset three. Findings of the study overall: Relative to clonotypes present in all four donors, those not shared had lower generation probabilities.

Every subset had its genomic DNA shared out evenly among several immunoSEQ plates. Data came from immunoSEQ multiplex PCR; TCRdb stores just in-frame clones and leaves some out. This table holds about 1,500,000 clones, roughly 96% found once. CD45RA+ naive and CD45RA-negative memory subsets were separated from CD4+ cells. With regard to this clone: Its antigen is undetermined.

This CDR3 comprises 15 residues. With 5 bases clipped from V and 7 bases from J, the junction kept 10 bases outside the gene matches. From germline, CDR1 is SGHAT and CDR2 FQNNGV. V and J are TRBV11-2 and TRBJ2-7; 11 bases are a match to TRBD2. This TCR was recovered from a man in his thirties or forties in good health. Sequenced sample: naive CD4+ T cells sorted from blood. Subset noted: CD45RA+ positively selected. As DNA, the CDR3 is TGTGCCAGCAGCGAAAGACTAGCGGGGACTTATGAGCAGTACTTC. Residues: CASSERLAGTYEQYF.